The clone carrying this T cell receptor (beta chain) has a single count. The antigen remains undetermined. The treatment: 19 received Ad26.COV2.S at low or high dose, single or two shots; several received placebo; per-sample allocation not given. Sampling was performed 63 days after the first vaccine or placebo injection. This record comes from a study of Ad26.COV2.S vaccination and SARS-CoV-2 variants. At the level of the study: In the COV1001 trial, the donor was in the Ad26.COV2.S arm. Intramuscular Ad26.COV2.S doses were given once or twice, 56 days apart.

The table came from immunoSEQ multiplex PCR; TCRdb's copy has only in-frame clones and leaves some out. The table shows more than 300,000 clones, with 85% to 90% occurring only once. Study-wide results and caveats: Spike-specific TCR breadth in vaccine recipients exceeded that seen in placebo recipients.

Germline values: CDR1 SGHKS, CDR2 YYEKEE (reference sequence). There are 15 residues in the CDR3. Trimming removed 2 bases from V and 4 bases from J; junction bases left unmatched: 5. The material sequenced was peripheral blood, taken in a trial of Ad26.COV2.S vaccine versus placebo. This receptor was identified in a person aged 18-60 years who received the Ad26.COV2.S COVID-19 vaccine or a placebo. This chain joins TRBV5-5 and TRBJ1-4, with 7 bases matching TRBD1. In DNA form, the CDR3 reads TGTGCCAGCAGCTTCGGGGACAGCCTTAATGAAAAACTGTTTTTT. Amino acids: CASSFGDSLNEKLFF.